The 25 T cell receptor beta chains below come from one sample, sequenced in a study of T-cell reconstitution after alpha-beta-depleted transplantation in children (dated by TCRdb to 2016 to 2017). Receptor libraries were prepared by PCR. The sequencer was an Illumina HiSeq 2500. TCR library preparation used molecular barcoding, with unique molecular identifiers applied to normalize quantification of the TCRbeta repertoire. TCRdb itself trimmed the public reads at Q25 with fastp, ran MiXCR and retained productive beta chains. One record per CDR3 amino acid sequence lists the most common genes and DNA. Present in this sample are around 490,000 distinct CDR3 sequences, 10% to 12% of which were seen just once. The ten largest clones add up to 14% of the sample. The treatment or condition label of this sample denotes: allogeneic hematopoietic cell transplantation with graft depleted of TCRalphabeta T cells and CD19 B cells.

This material consisted of PBMCs, mostly from graft donor cells, taken 180 days after TCRalphabeta/CD19-depleted stem cell transplant. Source of these receptors: a female patient younger than 10 who had a stem cell transplant for aplastic anemia, so the T cells may come from the graft donor.

Ten or more counts support this clonotype. The chain recombines TRBV12-3 or TRBV12-4 with TRBJ1-1, with a weak D call TRBD1 (5 bases). The CDR3 spans 14 residues. The V and J ends lost 3 bases and 0 bases respectively, with 8 bases between them. The CDR3 protein is CASSLRGMNTEAFF. The CDR3 DNA sequence: TGTGCCAGCAGTTTGAGGGGTATGAACACTGAAGCTTTCTTT.

J is TRBJ2-7 and V is TRBV6-1; TRBD2 aligns across 11 bases. This CDR3 spans 15 amino acids. Germline lookup yields CDR1 MNHNS and CDR2 SASEGT. V trimming: 6 bases; J trimming: 2 bases; junction bases outside the gene matches: 6. CDR3: CASRELAGEPYEQYF. The CDR3, as DNA: TGTGCCAGCAGAGAACTAGCGGGAGAGCCCTACGAGCAGTACTTC.

V and J are TRBV9 and TRBJ2-3; TRBD1 aligns across 12 bases. Germline CDR1 reads SGDLS; CDR2 reads YYNGEE. Losses at the gene ends were 4 bases for V and 5 bases for J; bases not matched to a gene: 8. The CDR3 runs to 16 residues. The CDR3 spells CASSPRDRGLRDTQYF. The CDR3 coding sequence is TGTGCCAGCAGCCCCCGGGACAGGGGGCTTCGAGATACGCAGTATTTT.

In its sample, this clonotype was seen a few times. CDR3 residues: CASSPESVNYGYTF. The CDR3 nucleotides are TGCGCCAGCAGCCCCGAATCGGTTAACTATGGCTACACCTTC. V is TRBV4-3 and J is TRBJ1-2; D unclear. The ends were cut back, 4 bases at V and 1 base at J, with 10 bases in the middle. Germline V gene sequence: CDR1 LGHNA, CDR2 YSLEER. The CDR3 extends over 14 amino acids.

V gene TRBV6-1 combines with J gene TRBJ2-1, with 12 positions matching TRBD2. The junction had 16 bases not matched to a gene; V was cut back by 7 bases and J by 9 bases. This CDR3 region has 17 residues. Germline V CDR1 and CDR2: MNHNS, SASEGT. The CDR3 reads CASTPTSGSPKRGEQFF. Written as DNA, the CDR3 is TGTGCCAGCACCCCGACTAGCGGGAGCCCTAAGAGGGGTGAGCAGTTCTTC.

This clonotype was seen a few times. The chain has TRBV10-1 and TRBJ2-1, with TRBD2 matching 15 bases. J gave up 8 bases and V 4 bases, and 6 bases lay outside the gene matches. This CDR3 is 16 amino acids long. Germline V gene sequence: CDR1 WNHNN, CDR2 SYGVQD (reference sequence). DNA of the CDR3: TGCGCCAGCAGTGGGGGGACTAGCGGGAGGATAGATGAGCAGTTCTTC. It is translated as CASSGGTSGRIDEQFF.

In this sample, this clonotype turned up a few times. The genes are TRBV28 and TRBJ2-1, with 9 bases that match TRBD2. Germline V gives CDR1 MDHEN, CDR2 SYDVKM. Trimming cost V 7 bases and J 5 bases; bases outside gene matches: 18. The CDR3 has 18 amino acids. The CDR3 bases are TGTGCCAGCACTCTTCTTCCCCTTTCGACTAGCGGTAACAATGAGCAGTTCTTC. Translated: CASTLLPLSTSGNNEQFF.

This clonotype showed up just a few times. The chain joins TRBV20-1 to TRBJ1-5; no firm D call. Trimming took off 0 bases at V and 0 bases at J, with 12 bases between the two ends. CDR3 length: 16 amino acids. From germline, CDR1 is DFQATT and CDR2 SNEGSKA (reference sequence). The DNA for the CDR3 is TGCAGTGCTAGAGACCCAAGATTAGATAGCAATCAGCCCCAGCATTTT. It is translated as CSARDPRLDSNQPQHF.

The chain employs TRBV28 and TRBJ1-2; perhaps TRBD1 as D (5 bases). V gave up 6 bases and J gave up 4 bases, with 9 bases separating them. Germline-derived CDR1 and CDR2 are MDHEN and SYDVKM. The CDR3 sequence is 12 residues long. The DNA for the CDR3 is TGTGCCAGCAGGGGGCAACCCTATGGCTACACCTTC. This encodes CASRGQPYGYTF.

This chain connects TRBV20-1 to TRBJ2-6; D is unresolved. Deletions cut 6 bases from V and 1 base from J, with 19 bases between. CDR1 and CDR2 from the germline V gene are DFQATT and SNEGSKA (reference sequence). The CDR3 is 17 amino acids. The DNA for the CDR3 is TGCAGTGCACCGGACCCAGGACCAATATCTGGGGCCAACGTCCTGACTTTC. It translates to CSAPDPGPISGANVLTF.

This clonotype was counted a few times. The chain couples TRBV18 to TRBJ1-2, with D unclear. Deletions cut 3 bases from V and 2 bases from J, with 10 bases between. CDR3 length: 14 amino acids. Looked up from germline, CDR1 is KGHSH and CDR2 is LQKENI. CDR3 protein: CASSPKTQNYGYTF. The DNA of the CDR3 is TGTGCCAGCTCACCCAAGACACAAAACTATGGCTACACCTTC. The variable domain in full, with the rest retrieved from reference TRBV18 and TRBJ1-2, is NAGVMQNPRHLVRRRGQEARLRCSPMKGHSHVYWYRQLPEEGLKFMVYLQKENIIDESGMPKERFSAEFPKEGPSILRIQQVVRGDSAAYFCASSPKTQNYGYTFGSGTRLTVV.

This chain joins TRBV20-1 and TRBJ2-1, with 9 bases matching TRBD2. With V trimmed by 5 bases and J by 5 bases, 7 bases remained unmatched. The length of the CDR3 is 14 residues. Germline CDR1 is DFQATT and CDR2 is SNEGSKA (reference sequence). The CDR3 spells CSAPMLAGHNEQFF. The CDR3 DNA is TGCAGTGCTCCCATGCTAGCGGGACACAATGAGCAGTTCTTC.

The V gene is TRBV7-3, the J gene TRBJ2-2; D unresolved. The germline gives CDR1 SGHTA, CDR2 FQGTGA. Trimming cost V 5 bases and J 1 base, with 11 bases left between them. The CDR3 runs to 15 residues. CDR3 residues: CASSPKGKNTGELFF. CDR3 sequence (DNA): TGTGCCAGCAGCCCAAAAGGCAAGAACACCGGGGAGCTGTTTTTT.

The J gene is TRBJ2-5, the V gene TRBV5-4; TRBD2 aligns across 7 bases. V dropped 0 bases and J dropped 4; count of bases not matched to a gene: 9. In germline, CDR1 is SGHNT, CDR2 YYREEE (reference sequence). The CDR3 extends over 16 amino acids. Here the CDR3 DNA reads TGTGCCAGCAGCTTGGCCCCGGGGACTACCTCAGAGACCCAGTACTTC. As protein: CASSLAPGTTSETQYF. Full variable domain (outside the CDR3, taken from reference TRBV5-4 and TRBJ2-5): ETGVTQSPTHLIKTRGQQVTLRCSSQSGHNTVSWYQQALGQGPQFIFQYYREEENGRGNFPPRFSGLQFPNYSSELNVNALELDDSALYLCASSLAPGTTSETQYFGPGTRLLVL.

The sample holds a few counts of this clonotype. The chain links TRBV11-2 to TRBJ2-4, with 7 bases identical to TRBD1. The germline CDR1 and CDR2 sequences are SGHAT and FQNNGV. The CDR3 totals 18 residues. Losses at the gene ends were 4 bases for V and 1 base for J; bases not matched to a gene: 13. This chain's CDR3 is CASSSTGTVIWAKNIQYF. The CDR3 DNA follows: TGTGCCAGCAGCTCCACCGGGACAGTCATTTGGGCCAAAAACATTCAGTACTTC.

The table lists this clonotype with many counts. V gene TRBV18 combines with J gene TRBJ1-1; D may be TRBD1 (6 bases). The germline V and J ends were trimmed by 6 bases and 8 bases, with 19 bases remaining between them. The germline V gene encodes CDR1 KGHSH and CDR2 LQKENI. The length of the CDR3 is 14 residues. CDR3 sequence reads: CASSPTTGPHEAFF. CDR3 sequence (DNA): TGTGCCAGCTCGCCGACGACAGGACCCCACGAAGCTTTCTTT.

The rearrangement joins TRBV5-1 to TRBJ2-1, with 12 bases fitting TRBD2. V shed 3 bases and J 3 bases; nucleotides not matched to a gene: 4. The germline V gene has CDR1 SGHRS and CDR2 YFSETQ. The CDR3 is 16 amino acids. The CDR3 region is CASSSPGLAGYNEQFF. The CDR3 DNA is TGCGCCAGCAGCTCCCCGGGACTAGCGGGCTACAATGAGCAGTTCTTC.

V usage is TRBV28 and J usage is TRBJ2-1, with D perhaps TRBD2 (6 bases). The V end was cut by 2 bases, the J end by 6 bases, with 20 bases between. Germline CDR1 MDHEN, CDR2 SYDVKM. The CDR3 has 17 residues. The chain's CDR3 is CASSLQSITGARNEQFF. The CDR3 DNA reads TGTGCCAGCAGTTTACAGAGCATCACGGGAGCGCGCAATGAGCAGTTCTTC.

The V gene is TRBV7-9, the J gene TRBJ2-1, with a weak D call TRBD2 (6 bases). This CDR3 comprises 14 residues. The ends were cut back, 8 bases at V and 6 bases at J, with 17 bases in the middle. Germline V gene data show CDR1 as SEHNR and CDR2 as FQNEAQ (reference sequence). As DNA, the CDR3 is TGTGCCAGCGTATTCACCGAGGAGGGCAATGAGCAGTTCTTC. Translating it yields CASVFTEEGNEQFF.

In its sample, this clonotype was seen a few times. The junction does not match germline at one end; this may be a read error. The chain links TRBV15 to TRBJ1-4; D may be TRBD1 (5 bases). CDR1 is LNHNV and CDR2 is YYDKDF in the germline V gene (reference sequence). CDR3 length: 18 residues. For the CDR3, the DNA is TGTGCCACCAGCAGAGTTGCGGTCAGGGAAGCAACTAATGAGAAACTGTTTTTT. Translation: CATSRVAVREATNEKLFF. The complete variable domain, with remaining parts taken from reference TRBV15 and TRBJ1-4, reads DAMVIQNPRYQVTQFGKPVTLSCSQTLNHNVMYWYQQKSSQAPKLLFHYYDKDFNNEADTPDNFQSRRPNTSFCFLDIRSPGLGDTAMYLCATSRVAVREATNEKLFFGSGTQLSVL.

This clonotype was observed a few times. The V and J genes are TRBV9 and TRBJ2-5; tentatively, D is TRBD1 (6 bases). Trimming pared 3 bases from V and 3 bases from J, leaving 18 bases between. The CDR3 spans 16 residues. Germline V gives CDR1 SGDLS, CDR2 YYNGEE. The CDR3 sequence is CASSATPHRVEETQYF. Written as DNA, the CDR3 is TGTGCCAGCAGCGCGACACCACACAGGGTCGAAGAGACCCAGTACTTC.

This clonotype turned up a few times. The J gene is TRBJ1-1, the V gene TRBV6-5; 10 positions agree with TRBD1. The ends lost 2 bases at V and 6 bases at J; junction bases unmatched: 15. The CDR3 extends over 18 amino acids. CDR1 and CDR2 from the germline V gene are MNHEY and SVGAGI. The CDR3 here is CASSYPPGISGQGPEAFF. CDR3 in DNA: TGTGCCAGCAGTTACCCACCCGGAATTTCGGGACAGGGGCCTGAAGCTTTCTTT.

V usage is TRBV5-6 and J usage is TRBJ2-3; tentatively, D is TRBD1 or TRBD2 (5 bases each). V lost 0 bases to trimming and J lost 2 bases, with 10 bases between them. This CDR3 has 15 amino acids. The germline V gene has CDR1 SGHDT and CDR2 YYEEEE. The CDR3 nucleotides are TGTGCCAGCAGCTTGGTATCAGGGACCACAGATACGCAGTATTTT. Translation: CASSLVSGTTDTQYF.

The CDR3 sequence: CASSFSIGQAYEQYF. The CDR3 bases are TGTGCCAGCAGCTTTTCGATAGGGCAGGCCTACGAGCAGTACTTC. This chain uses TRBV11-2 with TRBJ2-7; no reliable D call. Germline lookup yields CDR1 SGHAT and CDR2 FQNNGV. The CDR3 runs 15 residues. Trimming left V 3 bases short and J 2 bases short, with 14 bases between. Full variable domain (remainder filled in from reference TRBV11-2 and TRBJ2-7): EAGVAQSPRYKIIEKRQSVAFWCNPISGHATLYWYQQILGQGPKLLIQFQNNGVVDDSQLPKDRFSAERLKGVDSTLKIQPAKLEDSAVYLCASSFSIGQAYEQYFGPGTRLTVT.

The sample holds a few counts of this clonotype. The chain employs TRBV7-2 and TRBJ2-2; D is unresolved. Germline V lookup: CDR1 SGHTA, CDR2 FQGNSA. The CDR3 is 12 amino acids. The V end lost 8 bases, the J end lost 3 bases, and 7 bases lay between the germline ends. The CDR3 reads CASDGYTGELFF. The CDR3 DNA reads as TGTGCCAGCGACGGGTACACCGGGGAGCTGTTTTTT.